This TCR beta chain originates from a study of cytomegalovirus exposure and HLA in healthy donors. On the study more broadly: Sequencing of some 200 million T cells in an earlier analysis found more than 100 million unique TCR beta sequences.

Use of 60 Vbeta and 13 Jbeta primers characterized the PCR. Only in-frame clones appear in the TCRdb table, and some are missing; sequencing was by immunoSEQ multiplex PCR. The data contain roughly 160,000 clones, roughly 76% of them singletons. V trimming: 3 bases; J trimming: 2 bases; junction bases outside the gene matches: 5. Per germline, CDR1 SGHRS and CDR2 YFSETQ. The CDR3 totals 15 residues. The TCR was taken from a male donor in good health and CMV-seronegative. The chain is built from TRBV5-1 and TRBJ2-3; 8 bases line up with TRBD2. Sequences were obtained from PBMCs. The chain's CDR3 is CASSSGRGYTDTQYF. The DNA for the CDR3 is TGCGCCAGCAGCTCCGGGAGGGGATACACAGATACGCAGTATTTT.